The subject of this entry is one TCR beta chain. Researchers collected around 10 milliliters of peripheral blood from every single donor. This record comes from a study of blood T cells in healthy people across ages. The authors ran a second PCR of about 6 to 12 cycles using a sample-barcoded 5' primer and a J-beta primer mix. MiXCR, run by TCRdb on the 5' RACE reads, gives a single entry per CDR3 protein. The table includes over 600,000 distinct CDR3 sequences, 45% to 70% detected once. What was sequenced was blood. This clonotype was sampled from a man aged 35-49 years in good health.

CDR3 nucleotide sequence: TGTGCCAGCAGTTTATACGGGGAGGGAAATGGCTACACCTTC. This codes for CASSLYGEGNGYTF. This chain connects TRBV27 to TRBJ1-2, with no clear D. This CDR3 region has 14 residues. Between the trimmed V and J ends, which lost 1 base and 6 bases, there was a span of 12 bases. The germline V gene has CDR1 MNHEY and CDR2 SMNVEV (reference sequence).